This TCR beta chain is drawn from a study of control samples from healthy donors and cancer patients. TCRdb keeps only in-frame clones here, not all; method: immunoSEQ multiplex PCR. The profile covers about 130,000 clones, with around 96% appearing a single time and 3.6% taken by the ten largest. The germline V gene encodes CDR1 SGHTA and CDR2 FQGNSA. CDR3 length equals 15 residues. V dropped 5 bases and J dropped 4 bases, with 14 bases sitting between them. Sequenced sample: blood. This receptor was obtained from a man aged 25-45 years in good health. The J gene is TRBJ1-4, the V gene TRBV7-2; possible D gene TRBD1, 6 bases. The chain's CDR3 is CASSTTGFGNEKLFF. CDR3 bases: TGTGCCAGCAGCACTACAGGGTTCGGTAATGAAAAACTGTTTTTT.